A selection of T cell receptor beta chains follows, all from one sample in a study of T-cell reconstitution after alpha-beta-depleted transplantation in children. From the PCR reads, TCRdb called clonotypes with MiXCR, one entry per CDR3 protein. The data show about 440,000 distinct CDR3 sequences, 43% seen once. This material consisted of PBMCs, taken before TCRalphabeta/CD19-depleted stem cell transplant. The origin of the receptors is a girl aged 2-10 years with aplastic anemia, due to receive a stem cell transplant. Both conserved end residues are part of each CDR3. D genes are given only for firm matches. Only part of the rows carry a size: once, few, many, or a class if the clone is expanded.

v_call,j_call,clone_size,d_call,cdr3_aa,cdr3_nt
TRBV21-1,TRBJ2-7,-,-,CASSNPPTGTGCSYEQYF,TGTGCCAGCAGCAACCCCCCGACCGGGACAGGGTGTTCCTACGAGCAGTACTTC
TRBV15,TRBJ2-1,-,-,CATSSLAPSYNEQFF,TGTGCCACCAGCAGCCTAGCGCCCTCCTACAATGAGCAGTTCTTC
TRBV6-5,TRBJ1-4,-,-,CASSYSIPPGPLGEKLFF,TGTGCCAGCAGTTACTCGATTCCGCCAGGACCCCTAGGGGAAAAACTGTTTTTT
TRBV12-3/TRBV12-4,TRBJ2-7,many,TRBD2,CASSYSGETYEQYF,TGTGCCAGCAGTTATAGCGGGGAGACCTACGAGCAGTACTTC
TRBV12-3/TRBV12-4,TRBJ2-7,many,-,CASSTVSYEQYF,TGTGCCAGCAGTACAGTCTCCTACGAGCAGTACTTC
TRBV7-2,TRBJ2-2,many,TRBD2,CASSQGLAATTGELFF,TGTGCCAGCAGCCAGGGACTAGCGGCCACAACCGGGGAGCTGTTTTTT
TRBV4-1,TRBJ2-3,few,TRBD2,CASSQGEAGLDPDTQYF,TGCGCCAGCAGCCAAGGGGAGGCTGGACTAGACCCAGATACGCAGTATTTT
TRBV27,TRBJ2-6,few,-,CASSVQGPTGANVLTF,TGTGCCAGCAGTGTACAGGGTCCGACTGGGGCCAACGTCCTGACTTTC
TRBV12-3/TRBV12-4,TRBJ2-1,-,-,CASSPQGAQNEQFF,TGTGCCAGCAGTCCCCAAGGGGCGCAGAATGAGCAGTTCTTC
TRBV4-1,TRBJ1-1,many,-,CASSHAGRTEAFF,TGCGCCAGCAGCCACGCCGGGCGCACTGAAGCTTTCTTT
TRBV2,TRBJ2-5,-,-,CASSGTPQETQYF,TGTGCCAGCAGTGGAACTCCGCAAGAGACCCAGTACTTC
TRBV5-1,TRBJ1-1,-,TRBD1,CASSLGQGLMNTEAFF,TGCGCCAGCAGCTTGGGACAGGGGCTTATGAACACTGAAGCTTTCTTT
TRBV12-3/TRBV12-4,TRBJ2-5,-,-,CASTPTGYQETQYF,TGTGCCAGCACCCCGACAGGATACCAAGAGACCCAGTACTTC
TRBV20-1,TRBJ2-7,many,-,CSARPGMIYEQYF,TGCAGTGCTAGGCCCGGGATGATCTACGAGCAGTACTTC
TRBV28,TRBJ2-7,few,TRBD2,CASSAGLAGVNEQYF,TGTGCCAGCAGCGCCGGACTAGCGGGAGTCAACGAGCAGTACTTC
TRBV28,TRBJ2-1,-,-,CASRTQGSYNEQFF,TGTGCCAGCAGAACCCAGGGCTCGTACAATGAGCAGTTCTTC
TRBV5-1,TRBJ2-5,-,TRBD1,CASSFTDRTEETQYF,TGCGCCAGCAGCTTCACGGACAGGACAGAAGAGACCCAGTACTTC
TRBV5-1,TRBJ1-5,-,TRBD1,CASSLGGTGTSQPQHF,TGCGCCAGCAGCTTGGGCGGGACAGGGACAAGTCAGCCCCAGCATTTT
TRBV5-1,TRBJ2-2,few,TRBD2,CASTKLDGLGLAGTGELFF,TGCGCCAGCACCAAATTGGACGGACTCGGACTAGCAGGCACCGGGGAGCTGTTTTTT
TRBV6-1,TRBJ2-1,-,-,CASSVAPLGGAFDEQFF,TGTGCCAGCAGTGTCGCACCCCTGGGGGGGGCCTTCGATGAGCAGTTCTTC
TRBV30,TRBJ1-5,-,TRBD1,CAWSAPGQFNQPQHF,TGTGCCTGGAGTGCCCCGGGACAGTTTAATCAGCCCCAGCATTTT
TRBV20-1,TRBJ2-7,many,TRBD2,CSARTSGKFYF,TGCAGTGCGCGGACTAGCGGGAAGTTTTACTTC
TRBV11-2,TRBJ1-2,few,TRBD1,CASSLERQGHGYTF,TGTGCCAGCAGCTTAGAACGACAGGGTCATGGCTACACCTTC
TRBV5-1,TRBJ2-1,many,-,CASSALATSSYNEQFF,TGCGCCAGCAGCGCCCTAGCGACCAGCTCCTACAATGAGCAGTTCTTC
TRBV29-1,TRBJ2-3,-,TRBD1,CSVDKGATGTDTQYF,TGCAGCGTTGATAAGGGGGCTACGGGCACAGATACGCAGTATTTT
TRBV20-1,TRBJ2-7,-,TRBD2,CSARLAGAGYEQYF,TGCAGTGCTCGGTTAGCGGGAGCTGGCTACGAGCAGTACTTC
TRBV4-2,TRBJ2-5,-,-,CASSQPGGNVFETQYF,TGTGCCAGCAGCCAACCGGGGGGCAACGTCTTTGAGACCCAGTACTTC
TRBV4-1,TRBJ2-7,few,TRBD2,CASSQLLSGGLYEQYF,TGCGCCAGCAGCCAACTCCTTAGCGGGGGGTTGTACGAGCAGTACTTC
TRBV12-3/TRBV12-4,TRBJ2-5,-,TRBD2,CASSHYSGTRVRETQYF,TGTGCCAGCAGTCACTACTCCGGGACTAGGGTCCGGGAGACCCAGTACTTC
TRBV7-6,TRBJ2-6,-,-,CASMGYGANVLTF,TGTGCCAGCATGGGCTATGGGGCCAACGTCCTGACTTTC
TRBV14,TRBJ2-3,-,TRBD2,CASSHVFSGRVDTQYF,TGTGCCAGCAGCCACGTATTTAGCGGGAGAGTTGATACGCAGTATTTT
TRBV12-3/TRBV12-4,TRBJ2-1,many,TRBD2,CASSSNLAGASEQFF,TGTGCCAGCAGTTCGAATCTAGCGGGAGCCAGTGAGCAGTTCTTC
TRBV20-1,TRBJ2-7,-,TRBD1,CSAPSDRGSEQYF,TGCAGTGCGCCCTCTGACAGGGGAAGCGAGCAGTACTTC
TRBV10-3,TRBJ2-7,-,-,CAISESGNEQYF,TGTGCCATCAGTGAGTCAGGCAACGAGCAGTACTTC
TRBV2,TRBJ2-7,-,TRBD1,CASIEFGQGPNSYEQYF,TGTGCCAGCATTGAGTTCGGACAGGGCCCAAACTCCTACGAGCAGTACTTC
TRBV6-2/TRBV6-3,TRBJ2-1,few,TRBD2,CASSSTSGRNEQFF,TGTGCCAGCAGTTCGACTAGCGGGAGGAATGAGCAGTTCTTC
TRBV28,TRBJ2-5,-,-,CASSYQGLGQETQYF,TGTGCCAGCAGCTACCAGGGACTCGGCCAAGAGACCCAGTACTTC
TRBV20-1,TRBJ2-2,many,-,CSARKGTTGELFF,TGCAGTGCTAGGAAGGGGACCACCGGGGAGCTGTTTTTT
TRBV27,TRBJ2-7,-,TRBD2,CASLSLAGPEQYF,TGTGCCAGCCTTAGCCTAGCGGGACCCGAGCAGTACTTC
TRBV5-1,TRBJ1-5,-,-,CASSLVAGIQPQHF,TGCGCCAGCAGCTTGGTCGCAGGGATCCAGCCCCAGCATTTT
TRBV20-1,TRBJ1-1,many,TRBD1,CSARPRQGANTEAFF,TGCAGTGCTAGGCCTAGACAGGGGGCAAATACTGAAGCTTTCTTT
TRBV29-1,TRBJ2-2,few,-,CSVGFLGRGFAGELFF,TGCAGCGTTGGTTTTTTAGGCAGGGGCTTTGCCGGGGAGCTGTTTTTT
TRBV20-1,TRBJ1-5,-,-,CSARDDLGGDQPQHF,TGCAGTGCTAGAGATGACTTGGGAGGGGATCAGCCCCAGCATTTT
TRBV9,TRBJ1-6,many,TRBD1,CASSGSQGANSPLHF,TGTGCCAGCAGCGGATCACAGGGGGCGAATTCACCCCTCCACTTT